This T cell receptor (beta chain) was captured by sequencing in a study of PD-1 blockade in classical Hodgkin lymphoma. Study details: The nivolumab dose that patients received was 3 mg/kg, given intravenously every 2 weeks. General study results and limits: The authors have not defined what causes the repertoire differences, possibly disease activity or prior therapy. Exclusion was applied to patients who started nivolumab under 1 year after ASCT. It was CD4+ TCR diversity, not CD8+, that rose significantly by C4D1.

This table comes from immunoSEQ multiplex PCR, and its TCRdb copy is limited to in-frame clones, with some not included. Among about 9,900 clones listed, about 68% were seen once. Time point given: cycle 4 day 1 (C4D1), after about 6 weeks of nivolumab. Autologous stem cell transplantation was followed by relapse in every patient, and brentuximab vedotin exposure varied. Isolated CD8+ T cells were derived from thawed PBMCs through magnetic negative selection. On this clone: Its specificity is not known.

The material sequenced was CD8+ T cells from blood, taken before the fourth cycle of nivolumab. The source of this sequence is a human donor with classical Hodgkin lymphoma.

CDR3 residues: CASSEYLTGGSTEAFF. The CDR3 DNA is TGTGCCAGCAGTGAATACCTTACAGGGGGAAGTACTGAAGCTTTCTTT. V gene TRBV25-1 combines with J gene TRBJ1-1; 8 nucleotides agree with TRBD1. V lost 0 bases and J lost 5; bases outside the gene matches: 8. Germline V lookup: CDR1 MGHDK, CDR2 SYGVNS. The CDR3 sequence is 16 residues long.